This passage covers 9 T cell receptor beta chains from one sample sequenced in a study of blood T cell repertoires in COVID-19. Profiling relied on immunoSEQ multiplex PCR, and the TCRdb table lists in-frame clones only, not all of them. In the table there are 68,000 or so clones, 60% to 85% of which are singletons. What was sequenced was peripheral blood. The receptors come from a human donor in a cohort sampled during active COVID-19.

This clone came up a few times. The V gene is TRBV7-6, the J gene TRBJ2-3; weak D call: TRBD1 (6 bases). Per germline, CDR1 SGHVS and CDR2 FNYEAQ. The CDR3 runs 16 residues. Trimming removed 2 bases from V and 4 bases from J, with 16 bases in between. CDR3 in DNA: TGTGCCAGCAGCTTATTGGGGGCGGCGCTATCAGATACGCAGTATTTT. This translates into CASSLLGAALSDTQYF.

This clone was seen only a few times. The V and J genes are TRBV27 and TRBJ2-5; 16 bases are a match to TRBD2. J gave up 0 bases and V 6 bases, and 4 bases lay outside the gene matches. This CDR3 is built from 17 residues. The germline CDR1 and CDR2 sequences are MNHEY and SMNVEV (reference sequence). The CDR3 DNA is TGTGCCAGCAGGGGACTAGCGGGGGGGCCGGACCAAGAGACCCAGTACTTC. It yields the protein CASRGLAGGPDQETQYF.

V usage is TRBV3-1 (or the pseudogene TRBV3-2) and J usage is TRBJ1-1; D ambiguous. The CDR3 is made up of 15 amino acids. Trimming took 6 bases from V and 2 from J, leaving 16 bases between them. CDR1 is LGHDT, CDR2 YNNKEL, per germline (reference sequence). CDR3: CASREKSRGNTEAFF. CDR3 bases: TGTGCCAGCAGAGAAAAAAGTCGGGGTAACACTGAAGCTTTCTTT.

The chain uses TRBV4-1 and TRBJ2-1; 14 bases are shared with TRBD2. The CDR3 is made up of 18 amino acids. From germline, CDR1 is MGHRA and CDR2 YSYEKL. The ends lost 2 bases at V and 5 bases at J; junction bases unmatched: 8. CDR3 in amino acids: CASSQHRLAGGPNNEQFF. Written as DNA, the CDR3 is TGCGCCAGCAGCCAACATAGACTAGCGGGGGGGCCAAACAATGAGCAGTTCTTC.

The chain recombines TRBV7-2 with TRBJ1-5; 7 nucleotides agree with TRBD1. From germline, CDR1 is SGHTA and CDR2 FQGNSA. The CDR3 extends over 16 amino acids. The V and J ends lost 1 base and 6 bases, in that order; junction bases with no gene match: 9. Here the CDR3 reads CASSLVFSQGIQPQHF. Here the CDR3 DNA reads TGTGCCAGCAGCTTAGTCTTTTCACAGGGGATTCAGCCCCAGCATTTT.

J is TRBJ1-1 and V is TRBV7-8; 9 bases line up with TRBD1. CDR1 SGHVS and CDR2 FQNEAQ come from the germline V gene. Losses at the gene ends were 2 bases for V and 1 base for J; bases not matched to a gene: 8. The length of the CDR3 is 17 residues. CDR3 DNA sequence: TGTGCCAGCAGCTTATTGACAGGGGGGAGATCGAACACTGAAGCTTTCTTT. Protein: CASSLLTGGRSNTEAFF.

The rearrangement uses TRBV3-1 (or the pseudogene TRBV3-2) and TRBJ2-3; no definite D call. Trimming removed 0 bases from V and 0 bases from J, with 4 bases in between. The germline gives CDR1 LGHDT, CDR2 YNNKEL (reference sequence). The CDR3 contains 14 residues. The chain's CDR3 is CASSQEASTDTQYF. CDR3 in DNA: TGTGCCAGCAGCCAAGAGGCTAGCACAGATACGCAGTATTTT.

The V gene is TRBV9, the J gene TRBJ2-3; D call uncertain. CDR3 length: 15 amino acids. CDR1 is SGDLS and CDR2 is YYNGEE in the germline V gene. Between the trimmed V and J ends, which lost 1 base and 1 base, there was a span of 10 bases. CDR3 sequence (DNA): TGTGCCAGCAGCGTAATGAGCCCGGGCACAGATACGCAGTATTTT. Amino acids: CASSVMSPGTDTQYF.

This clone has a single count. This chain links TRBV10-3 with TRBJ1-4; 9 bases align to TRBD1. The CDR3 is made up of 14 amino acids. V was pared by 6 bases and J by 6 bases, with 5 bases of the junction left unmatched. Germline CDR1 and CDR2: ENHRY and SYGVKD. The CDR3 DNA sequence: TGTGCCATCAGCCCCGACAGGGGGTATGAAAAACTGTTTTTT. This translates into CAISPDRGYEKLFF.